This entry lists 22 T cell receptor beta chains sequenced from one sample in a study of PD-L1 blockade in urothelial cancer. Time point noted: pretreatment peripheral blood. Assay: immunoSEQ multiplex PCR; the TCRdb copy retains only in-frame clones and omits some. The sample lists some 46,000 clones, around 80% seen once, with 16% in the top ten. Here the sequenced sample was PBMCs, taken around atezolizumab (anti-PD-L1) treatment. The receptors stem from a man between 60 and 75 years old with urothelial cancer.

Here the CDR3 reads CASSKGKGEIAYEQYF. Written as DNA, the CDR3 is TGTGCCAGCAGCAAAGGGAAGGGGGAGATAGCCTACGAGCAGTACTTC. The chain uses TRBV21-1 and TRBJ2-7; the table calls TRBD1, which could not be checked here. TRBV21-1 is flagged as a pseudogene. This CDR3 region has 16 residues.

The chain joins TRBV6-5 to TRBJ2-7; 10 bases line up with TRBD1. The CDR3 covers 13 residues. The germline V gene encodes CDR1 MNHEY and CDR2 SVGAGI. V gave up 6 bases and J gave up 5 bases; unmatched junction bases: 4. The CDR3 here is CASRGQGRHEQYF. In DNA form, the CDR3 reads TGTGCCAGCAGGGGACAGGGGAGACACGAGCAGTACTTC.

The genes are TRBV4-1 and TRBJ1-5; 10 bases line up with TRBD1. Per germline, CDR1 MGHRA and CDR2 YSYEKL. The V gene end was trimmed by 4 bases and the J gene end by 4 bases; junction bases not matched to a gene: 7. CDR3 size: 16 residues. CDR3 sequence reads: CASSRTGQGDNQPQHF. DNA for the CDR3: TGCGCCAGCAGCCGGACAGGACAGGGGGATAATCAGCCCCAGCATTTT.

The gene calls are TRBV28 and TRBJ2-6; perhaps TRBD2 as D (6 bases). This CDR3 has 15 amino acids. Trimming pared 5 bases from V and 4 bases from J, leaving 12 bases between. CDR1 and CDR2 (germline): MDHEN, SYDVKM. The CDR3 protein is CASSQGEAGANVLTF. The CDR3 nucleotides are TGTGCCAGCAGTCAAGGGGAGGCCGGGGCCAACGTCCTGACTTTC.

This clone has just one count. The chain couples TRBV15 to TRBJ1-3; TRBD1 matches at 7 bases. CDR1 and CDR2 from the germline V gene are LNHNV and YYDKDF (reference sequence). V shed 6 bases and J 0 bases; nucleotides not matched to a gene: 5. The length of the CDR3 is 15 residues. This CDR3 reads CATREGQFSGNTIYF. Here the CDR3 DNA reads TGTGCCACCAGAGAGGGACAGTTCTCTGGAAACACCATATATTTT.

This clone came up once. At one of its ends the junction is not consistent with the germline gene, which may arise from a read error. The V and J genes are TRBV7-2 and TRBJ2-2; perhaps TRBD1 as D (6 bases). This CDR3 has 16 amino acids. Germline V gene sequence: CDR1 SGHTA, CDR2 FQGNSA. The CDR3 nucleotides read TGTGCCAGCAGCCTAGCCAGGGGCTCGAACACCGGGGAGCTGTTTTTT. This encodes CASSLARGSNTGELFF.

The sample holds a few counts of this clone. The J gene is TRBJ2-3, the V gene TRBV4-3; 11 nucleotides match TRBD2. The CDR3 sequence is 15 residues long. V was clipped by 4 bases and J by 4 bases; unmatched bases: 4. The germline V gene has CDR1 LGHNA and CDR2 YSLEER. The CDR3 coding sequence is TGCGCCAGCAGCCCCGGGACTAGCGGTTCAGATACGCAGTATTTT. It translates to CASSPGTSGSDTQYF.

This chain links TRBV5-1 with TRBJ2-7; 8 nucleotides match TRBD1. The CDR3 has 15 amino acids. Trimming took 0 bases from V and 1 from J; bases not matched to a gene: 3. Germline assignment: CDR1 SGHRS and CDR2 YFSETQ. The CDR3 loop is CASSLDWTGSYEQYF. Here the CDR3 DNA reads TGCGCCAGCAGCTTGGATTGGACAGGGTCCTACGAGCAGTACTTC.

The CDR3 DNA follows: TGTGCCAGCAGTGGGACAGCTGGTGGCTACACCTTC. Translation gives CASSGTAGGYTF. The rearrangement links TRBV2 to TRBJ1-2; D may be TRBD1 (6 bases). Germline-derived CDR1 and CDR2 are SNHLY and FYNNEI. V lost 4 bases and J 7 bases, leaving 10 bases between the germline ends. The CDR3 is 12 residues long.

This chain links TRBV28 with TRBJ1-5; D gene unclear. The CDR3 is 13 amino acids. The germline V gene encodes CDR1 MDHEN and CDR2 SYDVKM. V lost 3 bases, J lost 2 bases, and 5 bases lay in between. The CDR3 coding sequence is TGTGCCAGCAGTTTCAGTGGCAATCAGCCCCAGCATTTT. It specifies CASSFSGNQPQHF.

CDR3 coding DNA: TGTGCCATCAGTGAGTGGCGGAGCAATCAGCCCCAGCATTTT. Protein sequence: CAISEWRSNQPQHF. This chain joins TRBV10-3 and TRBJ1-5; D not certain. CDR3 size: 14 residues. Germline V gene sequence: CDR1 ENHRY, CDR2 SYGVKD. Trimming cost V 1 base and J 1 base, with 5 bases left between them.

J is TRBJ2-1 and V is TRBV5-1, with 8 nucleotides matching TRBD2. The length of the CDR3 is 16 residues. V shed 4 bases and J 8 bases; nucleotides not matched to a gene: 14. Per germline, CDR1 SGHRS and CDR2 YFSETQ. The CDR3 protein is CASSPSLGRAVDEQFF. CDR3 bases: TGCGCCAGCAGCCCCTCTCTCGGGAGGGCCGTCGATGAGCAGTTCTTC.

The V and J genes are TRBV4-1 and TRBJ1-4; possible D gene TRBD1, 5 bases. Germline V gives CDR1 MGHRA, CDR2 YSYEKL. The CDR3 runs to 15 residues. The ends were cut back, 4 bases at V and 6 bases at J, with 15 bases in the middle. CDR3 sequence (DNA): TGCGCCAGCAGCCTAGGACGCGGGGGGGATGAAAAACTGTTTTTT. The encoded protein is CASSLGRGGDEKLFF.

V is TRBV5-1 and J is TRBJ1-2; 11 bases are a match to TRBD1. Germline V gene sequence: CDR1 SGHRS, CDR2 YFSETQ. The CDR3 totals 15 residues. With 0 bases clipped from V and 7 bases from J, the junction kept 5 bases outside the gene matches. For the CDR3, the DNA is TGCGCCAGCAGCTTGGCCGGACAGGGGGCCGGTGGCTACACCTTC. It yields the protein CASSLAGQGAGGYTF. Looking up the rest from reference TRBV5-1 and TRBJ1-2 gives the full variable domain: KAGVTQTPRYLIKTRGQQVTLSCSPISGHRSVSWYQQTPGQGLQFLFEYFSETQRNKGNFPGRFSGRQFSNSRSEMNVSTLELGDSALYLCASSLAGQGAGGYTFGSGTRLTVV.

The V call is TRBV10-3, the J call TRBJ1-5; TRBD1 matches 9 bases. This CDR3 has 15 amino acids. Germline V lookup: CDR1 ENHRY, CDR2 SYGVKD. J was trimmed by 2 bases and V by 6 bases; bases with no gene match: 5. The CDR3 nucleotides are TGTGCCATCAGCCCCGACAGGGGGGGCAATCAGCCCCAGCATTTT. Protein sequence: CAISPDRGGNQPQHF.

The chain combines TRBV2 with TRBJ2-1; 12 bases line up with TRBD2. V lost 6 bases to trimming and J lost 4 bases; unmatched junction nucleotides: 7. CDR1 SNHLY and CDR2 FYNNEI come from the germline V gene. The CDR3 runs 16 residues. The CDR3 is CASRKLAGGLYNEQFF. The CDR3 DNA reads as TGTGCCAGCAGAAAACTAGCGGGGGGTCTTTACAATGAGCAGTTCTTC. Full variable domain (rest looked up from reference TRBV2 and TRBJ2-1): EPEVTQTPSHQVTQMGQEVILRCVPISNHLYFYWYRQILGQKVEFLVSFYNNEISEKSEIFDDQFSVERPDGSNFTLKIRSTKLEDSAMYFCASRKLAGGLYNEQFFGPGTRLTVL.

The count of this clone is one. V gene TRBV5-6 combines with J gene TRBJ2-7; D is possibly TRBD1 (6 bases). This CDR3 is 12 amino acids long. In germline, CDR1 is SGHDT, CDR2 YYEEEE. V was pared by 3 bases and J by 3 bases, with 7 bases between. CDR3 sequence: CASSSRGYEQYF. CDR3 coding DNA: TGTGCCAGCAGCTCCAGGGGCTACGAGCAGTACTTC.

The chain is built from TRBV6-5 and TRBJ1-6, with D possibly matching TRBD1 (6 bases). With 2 bases removed from V and 13 bases from J, the gap between germline ends came to 12 bases. Germline CDR1 is MNHEY and CDR2 is SVGAGI. CDR3 length: 13 residues. The CDR3 DNA reads as TGTGCCAGCAGTTACGACTGGGGGCCGCCCCTCCACTTT. It encodes CASSYDWGPPLHF.

This clone was counted only a few times. CDR3 nucleotide sequence: TGCGCCAGCAGCCCTCGCCAGCAGCCAAGTCGCCACGCTAGGACAGGGAAAAACATTCAGTACTTC. Translated, it gives CASSPRQQPSRHARTGKNIQYF. V and J are TRBV4-1 and TRBJ2-4; 8 positions match TRBD1. This CDR3 region has 22 residues. The ends lost 4 bases at V and 4 bases at J; junction bases unmatched: 27. The germline V gene has CDR1 MGHRA and CDR2 YSYEKL.

V gene TRBV11-2 combines with J gene TRBJ2-2; 7 nucleotides agree with TRBD1. Germline values: CDR1 SGHAT, CDR2 FQNNGV. This CDR3 is 14 amino acids long. Germline trimming cut 5 bases from V and 3 bases from J; bases unmatched to any gene: 3. In DNA form, the CDR3 reads TGTGCCAGCAGCGTCGACAGGGACACCGGGGAGCTGTTTTTT. Its protein is CASSVDRDTGELFF.

This clone has only a few counts. V and J are TRBV5-4 and TRBJ1-1; TRBD1 might be the D (5 bases). V lost 4 bases and J 7 bases, leaving 11 bases between the germline ends. Germline CDR1 is SGHNT and CDR2 is YYREEE (reference sequence). This CDR3 contains 12 residues. This CDR3 reads CASSPDNDEAFF. In DNA, the CDR3 is TGTGCCAGCAGCCCGGACAATGATGAAGCTTTCTTT.

Turning to this clone: The junction departs from germline at one end; a sequencing error may be responsible. The chain employs TRBV28 and TRBJ1-4; 9 bases map to TRBD1. The germline V gene encodes CDR1 MDHEN and CDR2 SYDVKM. This CDR3 comprises 13 residues. CDR3 coding DNA: TGTGCCAGCAGTTTGTGTGTGGACAGGGGCGAAGGTTTT. Its translation is CASSLCVDRGEGF.